This is a list of T cell receptor beta chains from one sample in a study of T cell responses to AZD1222 COVID-19 vaccine. TCRdb keeps only in-frame clones here, not all; method: immunoSEQ multiplex PCR. The sample holds more than 95,000 clones, 85% to 90% seen once. The sequencing used peripheral blood, collected 28 days after the second AZD1222 dose. Receptor source: an adult who received the AZD1222 COVID-19 vaccine. The CDR3 runs from the conserved cysteine through the conserved F or W. Each record gives: J gene, D gene, clone size, V gene, CDR3 protein, CDR3 DNA. A D gene is named only where the DNA matches it firmly. Not every row has a clone size; where given, it reads once, few, many or a size class.

j_call: TRBJ2-2
d_call: NA
clone_size: NA
v_call: TRBV30
cdr3_aa: CAWSRHTGELFF
cdr3_nt: TGTGCCTGGAGCCGGCACACCGGGGAGCTGTTTTTT

j_call: TRBJ2-2
d_call: NA
clone_size: NA
v_call: TRBV11-2
cdr3_aa: CASSLMDTGELFF
cdr3_nt: TGTGCCAGCAGCTTAATGGACACCGGGGAGCTGTTTTTT

j_call: TRBJ1-4
d_call: NA
clone_size: NA
v_call: TRBV28
cdr3_aa: CASRDSDEKLFF
cdr3_nt: TGTGCCAGCAGGGATAGTGACGAAAAACTGTTTTTT

j_call: TRBJ2-7
d_call: NA
clone_size: once
v_call: TRBV6-1
cdr3_aa: CASSEHPPPYEQYF
cdr3_nt: TGTGCCAGCAGTGAGCACCCACCCCCCTACGAGCAGTACTTC

j_call: TRBJ1-2
d_call: NA
clone_size: NA
v_call: TRBV6-5
cdr3_aa: CASSYSMAGGYTF
cdr3_nt: TGTGCCAGCAGTTACTCGATGGCAGGTGGCTACACCTTC

j_call: TRBJ2-2
d_call: NA
clone_size: NA
v_call: TRBV28
cdr3_aa: CASSPDISGELFF
cdr3_nt: TGTGCCAGCAGTCCGGACATATCGGGGGAGCTGTTTTTT

j_call: TRBJ2-7
d_call: TRBD2
clone_size: NA
v_call: TRBV30
cdr3_aa: CACSGGDAYEQYF
cdr3_nt: TGTGCCTGTAGCGGGGGGGATGCCTACGAGCAGTACTTC

j_call: TRBJ2-2
d_call: NA
clone_size: NA
v_call: TRBV6-1
cdr3_aa: CASSWVEDGTGELFF
cdr3_nt: TGTGCCAGCAGTTGGGTCGAGGATGGAACCGGGGAGCTGTTTTTT

j_call: TRBJ2-5
d_call: NA
clone_size: NA
v_call: TRBV4-1
cdr3_aa: CASSQELFGPGQETQYF
cdr3_nt: TGCGCCAGCAGCCAAGAGCTCTTCGGTCCAGGACAAGAGACCCAGTACTTC

j_call: TRBJ1-4
d_call: TRBD1
clone_size: NA
v_call: TRBV30
cdr3_aa: CAWSFGQGLFF
cdr3_nt: TGTGCCTGGAGTTTTGGACAGGGGCTGTTTTTT

j_call: TRBJ2-1
d_call: TRBD2
clone_size: NA
v_call: TRBV7-2
cdr3_aa: CASRVGGGNEQFF
cdr3_nt: TGTGCCAGCAGGGTCGGGGGGGGCAATGAGCAGTTCTTC

j_call: TRBJ1-1
d_call: NA
clone_size: NA
v_call: TRBV6-5
cdr3_aa: CASRGDGQSEAFF
cdr3_nt: TGTGCCAGCAGGGGGGACGGGCAGAGTGAAGCTTTCTTT

j_call: TRBJ2-5
d_call: NA
clone_size: NA
v_call: TRBV19
cdr3_aa: CASMEQSGSGTQYF
cdr3_nt: TGTGCCAGTATGGAGCAGTCTGGCTCGGGGACCCAGTACTTC

j_call: TRBJ2-7
d_call: NA
clone_size: NA
v_call: TRBV20-1
cdr3_aa: CSAWRVEQYF
cdr3_nt: TGCAGTGCATGGAGGGTCGAGCAGTACTTC

j_call: TRBJ1-1
d_call: NA
clone_size: NA
v_call: TRBV5-1
cdr3_aa: CASSFGSLMNTEAFF
cdr3_nt: TGCGCCAGCAGCTTCGGGAGTCTCATGAACACTGAAGCTTTCTTT

j_call: TRBJ1-3
d_call: NA
clone_size: NA
v_call: TRBV5-1
cdr3_aa: CASSRDLSGNTIYF
cdr3_nt: TGCGCCAGCAGCCGGGATCTCTCTGGAAACACCATATATTTT

j_call: TRBJ1-4
d_call: NA
clone_size: NA
v_call: TRBV18
cdr3_aa: CASSPPGPQATNEKLFF
cdr3_nt: TGTGCCAGCTCACCACCGGGGCCCCAGGCCACTAATGAAAAACTGTTTTTT

j_call: TRBJ2-3
d_call: TRBD2
clone_size: NA
v_call: TRBV13
cdr3_aa: CASSLPQRGGADTQYF
cdr3_nt: TGTGCCAGCAGCTTGCCCCAGCGGGGGGGCGCAGATACGCAGTATTTT

j_call: TRBJ2-7
d_call: NA
clone_size: NA
v_call: TRBV9
cdr3_aa: CASSVAATFSYEQYF
cdr3_nt: TGTGCCAGCAGCGTCGCCGCAACATTCTCCTACGAGCAGTACTTC

j_call: TRBJ1-2
d_call: NA
clone_size: NA
v_call: TRBV29-1
cdr3_aa: CSVEKRENYGYTF
cdr3_nt: TGCAGCGTTGAAAAGAGGGAGAACTATGGCTACACCTTC

j_call: TRBJ1-3
d_call: NA
clone_size: NA
v_call: TRBV2
cdr3_aa: CASGQTGNTIYF
cdr3_nt: TGTGCCAGCGGCCAAACTGGAAACACCATATATTTT

j_call: TRBJ2-5
d_call: TRBD2
clone_size: NA
v_call: TRBV7-2
cdr3_aa: CASSLRPSGVGETQYF
cdr3_nt: TGTGCCAGCAGCTTAAGGCCTAGCGGGGTTGGAGAGACCCAGTACTTC

j_call: TRBJ1-2
d_call: NA
clone_size: NA
v_call: TRBV10-3
cdr3_aa: CAISESQGRGGYTF
cdr3_nt: TGTGCCATCAGTGAGTCGCAGGGGCGCGGCGGCTACACCTTC

j_call: TRBJ1-1
d_call: NA
clone_size: NA
v_call: TRBV6-5
cdr3_aa: CASSYSGATEAFF
cdr3_nt: TGTGCCAGCAGTTACTCAGGGGCCACTGAAGCTTTCTTT

j_call: TRBJ1-1
d_call: TRBD1
clone_size: NA
v_call: TRBV5-1
cdr3_aa: CASSSLQGKGASEAFF
cdr3_nt: TGCGCCAGCAGCTCACTACAGGGGAAGGGGGCCTCTGAAGCTTTCTTT

j_call: TRBJ2-7
d_call: NA
clone_size: few
v_call: TRBV5-1
cdr3_aa: CASSFRSSDTGIGKAYEQYF
cdr3_nt: TGCGCCAGCAGCTTTCGGTCCTCCGATACAGGTATAGGTAAAGCCTACGAGCAGTACTTC

j_call: TRBJ2-3
d_call: NA
clone_size: NA
v_call: TRBV19
cdr3_aa: CASSIVRSDTQYF
cdr3_nt: TGTGCCAGTAGTATAGTCCGGTCAGATACGCAGTATTTT

j_call: TRBJ2-7
d_call: NA
clone_size: NA
v_call: TRBV19
cdr3_aa: CASRAAPDYEQYF
cdr3_nt: TGTGCCAGTAGGGCGGCTCCCGACTACGAGCAGTACTTC

j_call: TRBJ1-1
d_call: NA
clone_size: NA
v_call: TRBV28
cdr3_aa: CASEVQGNTEAFF
cdr3_nt: TGTGCCAGCGAAGTACAGGGGAACACTGAAGCTTTCTTT

j_call: TRBJ2-2
d_call: NA
clone_size: NA
v_call: TRBV29-1
cdr3_aa: CSVPQIPGDTGELFF
cdr3_nt: TGCAGCGTTCCCCAAATCCCCGGGGACACCGGGGAGCTGTTTTTT

j_call: TRBJ2-2
d_call: NA
clone_size: few
v_call: TRBV5-1
cdr3_aa: CASSLRAAGPNTGELFF
cdr3_nt: TGCGCCAGCAGCTTGAGGGCGGCGGGGCCGAACACCGGGGAGCTGTTTTTT

j_call: TRBJ2-2
d_call: TRBD1
clone_size: NA
v_call: TRBV5-4
cdr3_aa: CASSLQGPADANTGELFF
cdr3_nt: TGTGCCAGCAGCTTACAGGGGCCCGCGGATGCGAACACCGGGGAGCTGTTTTTT

j_call: TRBJ2-4
d_call: TRBD2
clone_size: NA
v_call: TRBV9
cdr3_aa: CASSVGLAGGAKNIQYF
cdr3_nt: TGTGCCAGCAGCGTCGGACTAGCTGGTGGGGCCAAAAACATTCAGTACTTC

j_call: TRBJ1-6
d_call: NA
clone_size: NA
v_call: TRBV19
cdr3_aa: CASTEVGDGSPLHF
cdr3_nt: TGTGCCAGTACCGAAGTGGGGGACGGGTCACCCCTCCACTTT

j_call: TRBJ1-1
d_call: NA
clone_size: NA
v_call: TRBV11-2
cdr3_aa: CASSLGRRKGTNTEAFF
cdr3_nt: TGTGCCAGCAGCTTAGGGAGGAGGAAGGGCACGAACACTGAAGCTTTCTTT

j_call: TRBJ1-2
d_call: NA
clone_size: NA
v_call: TRBV4-2
cdr3_aa: CASSQDSLGSYGYTF
cdr3_nt: TGTGCCAGCAGCCAAGACAGTTTGGGGAGTTATGGCTACACCTTC

j_call: TRBJ1-2
d_call: TRBD1
clone_size: NA
v_call: TRBV5-5
cdr3_aa: CASSLGQGVFYGYTF
cdr3_nt: TGTGCCAGCAGCCTGGGACAGGGGGTCTTCTATGGCTACACCTTC

j_call: TRBJ2-7
d_call: NA
clone_size: NA
v_call: TRBV6-2/TRBV6-3
cdr3_aa: CASSHDRSYEQYF
cdr3_nt: TGTGCCAGCAGCCACGACAGATCCTACGAGCAGTACTTC

j_call: TRBJ1-2
d_call: NA
clone_size: NA
v_call: TRBV28
cdr3_aa: CASRQQHIGGYTF
cdr3_nt: TGTGCCAGCAGGCAACAACATATTGGAGGCTACACCTTC

j_call: TRBJ2-7
d_call: TRBD1
clone_size: NA
v_call: TRBV4-1
cdr3_aa: CASSQQDRVGYEQYF
cdr3_nt: TGCGCCAGCAGCCAACAGGACAGGGTCGGCTACGAGCAGTACTTC

j_call: TRBJ1-1
d_call: TRBD1
clone_size: few
v_call: TRBV6-4
cdr3_aa: CASSDTDRGTEAFF
cdr3_nt: TGTGCCAGCAGTGATACGGACAGGGGGACTGAAGCTTTCTTT

j_call: TRBJ1-5
d_call: NA
clone_size: NA
v_call: TRBV27
cdr3_aa: CASSFNRDTGQPQHF
cdr3_nt: TGTGCCAGCAGTTTTAACAGGGACACGGGGCAGCCCCAGCATTTT